The clone carrying this TCR beta chain was observed once. Antigen specificity is unknown. This table comes from immunoSEQ multiplex PCR, and its TCRdb copy is limited to in-frame clones, with some not included. The sample includes about 1.5 million clones, approximately 98% of them seen just once. The data derive from a study of shared clonotypes between healthy human individuals. Study conclusions and caveats: Memory subsets generally showed smaller estimated richness than naive subsets did.

Partitioning of CD4+ cells yielded a CD45RA+ naive subset and a CD45RA-negative memory subset. The CDR3 loop spans 17 amino acids. CDR1 and CDR2 (germline): MDHEN, SYDVKM. The V end was cut by 3 bases, the J end by 0 bases, with 12 bases between. This TCR was recovered from a young man in good health. The sample consisted of naive CD4+ T cells sorted from blood. Sample subset: CD45RA+ positively selected. This rearrangement joins TRBV28 to TRBJ2-6; no definite D call. The CDR3: CASSFVVTNSGANVLTF. The CDR3 coding sequence is TGTGCCAGCAGTTTCGTGGTTACCAACTCTGGGGCCAACGTCCTGACTTTC.